This T cell receptor beta chain was retrieved from a study of blood T cell repertoires in COVID-19. Study summary: The analysed material was cDNA or gDNA that came from T cells, B-cell-depleted T cells, or PBMCs.

Trimming took 2 bases from V and 7 from J, leaving 8 bases between them. This CDR3 has 12 amino acids. CDR1 and CDR2 (germline): LGHDT, YNNKEL (reference sequence). Original processing methods: The authors estimated nucleated cell counts from reference gene primer amplification. Clones were read by immunoSEQ multiplex PCR, and TCRdb kept only the in-frame ones, dropping some. The V and J calls and clone size were taken over from that table, and D and trimming were inferred from the DNA. The data hold around 130,000 clones, with about 84% observed a single time. The chain is built from TRBV3-1 (or the pseudogene TRBV3-2) and TRBJ1-2; D remains unclear. The sample comprised peripheral blood. This clonotype was sampled from a woman aged 55-69 years with acute or convalescent COVID-19. The CDR3, as DNA: TGTGCCAGCAGCCAATTAAGAGGTGGCTACACCTTC. Protein product: CASSQLRGGYTF.